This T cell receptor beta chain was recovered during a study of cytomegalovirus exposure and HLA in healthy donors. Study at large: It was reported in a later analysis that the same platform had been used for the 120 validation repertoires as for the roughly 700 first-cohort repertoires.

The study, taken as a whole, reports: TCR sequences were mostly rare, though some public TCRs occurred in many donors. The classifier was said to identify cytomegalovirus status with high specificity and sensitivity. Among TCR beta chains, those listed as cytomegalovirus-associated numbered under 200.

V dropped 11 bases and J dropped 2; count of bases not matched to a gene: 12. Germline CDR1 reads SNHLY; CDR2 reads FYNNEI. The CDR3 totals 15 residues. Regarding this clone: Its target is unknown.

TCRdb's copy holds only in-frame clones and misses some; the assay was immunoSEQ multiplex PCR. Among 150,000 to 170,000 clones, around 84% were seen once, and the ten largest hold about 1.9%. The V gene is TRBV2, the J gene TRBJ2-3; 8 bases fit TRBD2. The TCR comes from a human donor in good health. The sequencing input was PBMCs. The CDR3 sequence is CAGGSGGLATDTQYF. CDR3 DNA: TGTGCCGGGGGCAGCGGGGGCTTGGCCACAGATACGCAGTATTTT.